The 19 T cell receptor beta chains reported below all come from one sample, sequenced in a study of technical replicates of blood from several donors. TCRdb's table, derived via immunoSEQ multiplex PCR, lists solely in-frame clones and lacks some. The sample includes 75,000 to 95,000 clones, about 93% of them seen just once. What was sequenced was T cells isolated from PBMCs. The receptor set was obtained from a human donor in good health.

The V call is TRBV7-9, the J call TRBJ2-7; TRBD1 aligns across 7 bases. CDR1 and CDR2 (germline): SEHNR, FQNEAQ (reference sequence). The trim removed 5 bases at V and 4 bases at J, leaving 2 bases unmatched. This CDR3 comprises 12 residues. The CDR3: CASSTGQYEQYF. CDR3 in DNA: TGTGCCAGCAGCACGGGACAGTACGAGCAGTACTTC.

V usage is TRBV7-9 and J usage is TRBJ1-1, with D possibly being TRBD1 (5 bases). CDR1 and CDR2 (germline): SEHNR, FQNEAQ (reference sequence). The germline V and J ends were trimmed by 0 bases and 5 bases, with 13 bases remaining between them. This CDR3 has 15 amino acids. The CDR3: CASSLAMGGGTEAFF. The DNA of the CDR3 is TGTGCCAGCAGCTTAGCGATGGGGGGTGGGACTGAAGCTTTCTTT. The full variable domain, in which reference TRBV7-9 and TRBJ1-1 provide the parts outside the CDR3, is DTGVSQNPRHKITKRGQNVTFRCDPISEHNRLYWYRQTLGQGPEFLTYFQNEAQLEKSRLLSDRFSAERPKGSFSTLEIQRTEQGDSAMYLCASSLAMGGGTEAFFGQGTRLTVV.

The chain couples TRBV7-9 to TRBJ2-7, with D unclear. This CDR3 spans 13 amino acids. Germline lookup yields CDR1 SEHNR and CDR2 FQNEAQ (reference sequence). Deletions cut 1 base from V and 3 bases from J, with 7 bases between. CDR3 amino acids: CASSLGQNYEQYF. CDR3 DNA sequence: TGTGCCAGCAGCTTAGGACAAAACTACGAGCAGTACTTC. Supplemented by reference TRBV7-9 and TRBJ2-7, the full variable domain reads DTGVSQNPRHKITKRGQNVTFRCDPISEHNRLYWYRQTLGQGPEFLTYFQNEAQLEKSRLLSDRFSAERPKGSFSTLEIQRTEQGDSAMYLCASSLGQNYEQYFGPGTRLTVT.

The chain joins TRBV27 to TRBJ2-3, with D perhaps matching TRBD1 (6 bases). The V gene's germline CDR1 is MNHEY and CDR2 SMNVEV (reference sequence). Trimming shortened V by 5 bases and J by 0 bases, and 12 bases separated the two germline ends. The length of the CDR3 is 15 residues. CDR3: CASSTRTDSTDTQYF. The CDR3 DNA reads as TGTGCCAGCAGTACGCGGACAGATAGCACAGATACGCAGTATTTT.

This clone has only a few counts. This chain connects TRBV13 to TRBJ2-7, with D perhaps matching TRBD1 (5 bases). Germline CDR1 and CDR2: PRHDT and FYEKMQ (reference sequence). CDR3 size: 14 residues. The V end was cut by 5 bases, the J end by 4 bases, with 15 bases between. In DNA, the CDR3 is TGTGCCAGCAGCCTCAATAGGGGCCTATACGAGCAGTACTTC. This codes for CASSLNRGLYEQYF.

The CDR3 nucleotides are TGTGCCAGCAGCTTCGTCTGGAGCGAGCAGTACTTC. Its translation: CASSFVWSEQYF. The chain is built from TRBV5-4 and TRBJ2-7, with D unclear. The V gene's germline CDR1 is SGHNT and CDR2 YYREEE (reference sequence). This CDR3 has 12 residues. The V end lost 2 bases, the J end lost 6 bases, and 9 bases lay between the germline ends.

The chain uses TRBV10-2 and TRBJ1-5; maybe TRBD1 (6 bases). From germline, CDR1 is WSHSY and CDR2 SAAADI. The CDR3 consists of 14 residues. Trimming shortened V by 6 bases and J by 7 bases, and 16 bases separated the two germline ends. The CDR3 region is CASSLSQGSQPQHF. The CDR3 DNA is TGCGCCAGCAGCTTGTCCCAGGGGAGCCAGCCCCAGCATTTT.

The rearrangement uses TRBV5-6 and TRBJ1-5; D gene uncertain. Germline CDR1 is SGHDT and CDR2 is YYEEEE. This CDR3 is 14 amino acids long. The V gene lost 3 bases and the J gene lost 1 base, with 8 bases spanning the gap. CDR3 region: CASSYSVSNQPQHF. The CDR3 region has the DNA TGTGCCAGCAGCTACTCCGTAAGCAATCAGCCCCAGCATTTT.

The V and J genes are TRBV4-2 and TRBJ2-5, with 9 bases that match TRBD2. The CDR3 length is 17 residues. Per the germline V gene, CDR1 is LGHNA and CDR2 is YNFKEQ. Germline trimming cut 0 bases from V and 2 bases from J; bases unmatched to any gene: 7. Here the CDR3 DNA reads TGTGCCAGCAGCCAAGATAACGGCGGGGGGGGTCAAGAGACCCAGTACTTC. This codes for CASSQDNGGGGQETQYF.

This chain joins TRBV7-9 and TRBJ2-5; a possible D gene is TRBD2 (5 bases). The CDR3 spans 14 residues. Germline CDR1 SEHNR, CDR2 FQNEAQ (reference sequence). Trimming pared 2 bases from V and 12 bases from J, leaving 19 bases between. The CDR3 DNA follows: TGTGCCAGCAGCTTATTGGACGGGGAGTCTAGGGAGTACTTC. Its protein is CASSLLDGESREYF.

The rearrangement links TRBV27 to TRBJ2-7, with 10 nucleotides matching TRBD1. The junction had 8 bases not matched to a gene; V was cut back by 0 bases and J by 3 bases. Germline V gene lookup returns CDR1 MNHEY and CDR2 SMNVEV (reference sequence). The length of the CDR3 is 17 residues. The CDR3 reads CASSLSLYRDRGYEQYF. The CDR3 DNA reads TGTGCCAGCAGTTTATCCCTTTACCGGGACAGGGGCTACGAGCAGTACTTC.

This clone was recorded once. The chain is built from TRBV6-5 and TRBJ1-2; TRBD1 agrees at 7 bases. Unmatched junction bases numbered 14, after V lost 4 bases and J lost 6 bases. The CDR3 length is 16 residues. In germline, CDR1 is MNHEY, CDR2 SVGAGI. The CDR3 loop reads CASSSSTGSSGDGYTF. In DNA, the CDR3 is TGTGCCAGCAGTTCCTCGACAGGGAGTAGTGGCGATGGCTACACCTTC.

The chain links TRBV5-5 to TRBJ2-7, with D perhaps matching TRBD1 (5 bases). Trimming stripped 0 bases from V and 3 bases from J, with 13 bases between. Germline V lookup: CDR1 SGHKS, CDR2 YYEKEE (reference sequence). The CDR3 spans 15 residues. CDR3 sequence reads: CASSLAPTVDYEQYF. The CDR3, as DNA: TGTGCCAGCAGCTTGGCGCCGACAGTGGACTACGAGCAGTACTTC.

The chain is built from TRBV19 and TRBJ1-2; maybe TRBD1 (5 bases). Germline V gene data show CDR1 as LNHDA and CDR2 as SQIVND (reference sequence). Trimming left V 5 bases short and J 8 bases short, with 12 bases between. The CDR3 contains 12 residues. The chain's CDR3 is CASSGGDLGYTF. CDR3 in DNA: TGTGCCAGTAGTGGAGGGGATCTCGGCTACACCTTC.

CDR3 region: CASSQGQSNTEAFF. In DNA, the CDR3 is TGCGCCAGCAGCCAGGGACAGTCGAACACTGAAGCTTTCTTT. V and J are TRBV4-1 and TRBJ1-1; 7 bases map to TRBD1. Trimming removed 3 bases from V and 1 base from J; junction bases left unmatched: 2. The CDR3 sequence is 14 residues long. Germline V gene data show CDR1 as MGHRA and CDR2 as YSYEKL.

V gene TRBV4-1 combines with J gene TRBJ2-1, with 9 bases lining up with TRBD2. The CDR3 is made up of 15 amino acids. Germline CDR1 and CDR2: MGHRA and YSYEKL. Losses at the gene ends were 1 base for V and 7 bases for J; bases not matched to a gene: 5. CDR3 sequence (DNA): TGCGCCAGCAGCCAAGGGGGCGGGAGGGCGAATGAGCAGTTCTTC. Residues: CASSQGGGRANEQFF.

DNA of the CDR3: TGTGCCAGCAGCCCCCTGTCAATACGGGGGGCGAGATCTGGGGCCAACGTCCTGACTTTC. Amino acid sequence: CASSPLSIRGARSGANVLTF. This sequence joins TRBV14 and TRBJ2-6; possible D gene TRBD2, 7 bases. This CDR3 has 20 amino acids. CDR1 and CDR2 (germline): SGHDN, FVKESK. Trimming took 4 bases from V and 1 from J, leaving 23 bases between them.

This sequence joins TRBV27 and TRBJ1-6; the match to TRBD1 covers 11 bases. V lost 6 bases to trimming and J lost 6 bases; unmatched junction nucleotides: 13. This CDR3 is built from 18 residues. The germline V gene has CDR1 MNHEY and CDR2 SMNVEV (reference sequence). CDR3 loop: CASSPPDRGQSSNSPLHF. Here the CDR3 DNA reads TGTGCCAGCAGCCCCCCGGACAGGGGGCAATCGTCTAATTCACCCCTCCACTTT.

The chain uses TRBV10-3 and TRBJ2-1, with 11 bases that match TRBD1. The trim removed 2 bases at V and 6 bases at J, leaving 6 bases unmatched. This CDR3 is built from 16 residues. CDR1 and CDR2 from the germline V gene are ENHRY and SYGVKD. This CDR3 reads CAISEGRGTGGNEQFF. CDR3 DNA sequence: TGTGCCATCAGTGAGGGGAGGGGGACAGGGGGCAATGAGCAGTTCTTC.